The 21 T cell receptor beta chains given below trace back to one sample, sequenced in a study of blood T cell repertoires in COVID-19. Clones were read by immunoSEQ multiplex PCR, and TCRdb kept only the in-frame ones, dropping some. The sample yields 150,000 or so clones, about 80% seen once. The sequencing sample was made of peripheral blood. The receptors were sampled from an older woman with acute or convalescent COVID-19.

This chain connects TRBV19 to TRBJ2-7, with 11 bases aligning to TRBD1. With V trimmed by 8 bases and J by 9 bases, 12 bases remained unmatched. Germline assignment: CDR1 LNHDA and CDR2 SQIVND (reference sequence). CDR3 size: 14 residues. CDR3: CASGRTGTGGRQYF. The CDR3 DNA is TGTGCCAGTGGGCGAACCGGGACAGGGGGTAGGCAGTACTTC.

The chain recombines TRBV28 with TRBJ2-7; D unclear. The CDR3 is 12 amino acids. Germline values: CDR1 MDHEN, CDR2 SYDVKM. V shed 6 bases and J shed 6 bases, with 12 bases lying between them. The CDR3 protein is CASRNPVSEQYF. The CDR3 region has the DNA TGTGCCAGCAGGAACCCAGTCTCCGAGCAGTACTTC.

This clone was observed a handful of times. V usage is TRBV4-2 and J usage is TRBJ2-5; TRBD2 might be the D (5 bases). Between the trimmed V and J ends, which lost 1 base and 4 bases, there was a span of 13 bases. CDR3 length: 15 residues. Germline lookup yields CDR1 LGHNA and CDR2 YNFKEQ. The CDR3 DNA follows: TGTGCCAGCAGCCAAGGGACTCCAAGCTCAGAGACCCAGTACTTC. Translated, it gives CASSQGTPSSETQYF.

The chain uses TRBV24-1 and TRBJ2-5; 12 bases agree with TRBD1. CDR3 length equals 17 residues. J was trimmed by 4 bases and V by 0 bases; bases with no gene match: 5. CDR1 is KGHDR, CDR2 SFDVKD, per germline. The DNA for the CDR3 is TGTGCCACCAGTGATTTGAGGGGACAGGGGGCCGTAGAGACCCAGTACTTC. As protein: CATSDLRGQGAVETQYF.

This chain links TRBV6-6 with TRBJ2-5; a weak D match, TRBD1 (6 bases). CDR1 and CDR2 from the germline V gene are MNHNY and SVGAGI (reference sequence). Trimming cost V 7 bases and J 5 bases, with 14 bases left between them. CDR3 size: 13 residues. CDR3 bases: TGTGCCAGCAACCTACAGGGCTGGGAGACCCAGTACTTC. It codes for CASNLQGWETQYF.

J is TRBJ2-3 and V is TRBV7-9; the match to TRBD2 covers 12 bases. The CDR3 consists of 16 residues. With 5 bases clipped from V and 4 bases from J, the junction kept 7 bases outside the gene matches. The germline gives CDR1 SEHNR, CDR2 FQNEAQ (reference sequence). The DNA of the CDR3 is TGTGCCAGCAGCGTCCTAGCGGGAGGGCAATCAGATACGCAGTATTTT. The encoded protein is CASSVLAGGQSDTQYF.

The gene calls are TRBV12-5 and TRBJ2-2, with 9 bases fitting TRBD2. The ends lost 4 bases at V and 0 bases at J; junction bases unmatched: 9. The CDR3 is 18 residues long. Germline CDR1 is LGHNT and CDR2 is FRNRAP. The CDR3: CASGSDSGRVTNTGELFF. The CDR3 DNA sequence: TGTGCTAGTGGTTCTGATAGCGGGAGAGTCACGAACACCGGGGAGCTGTTTTTT. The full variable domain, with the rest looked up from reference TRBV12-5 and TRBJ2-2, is DARVTQTPRHKVTEMGQEVTMRCQPILGHNTVFWYRQTMMQGLELLAYFRNRAPLDDSGMPKDRFSAEMPDATLATLKIQPSEPRDSAVYFCASGSDSGRVTNTGELFFGEGSRLTVL.

CDR3 in DNA: TGTGCCAGCAGTTTACTGTATGGGACAGGGTTATACGAGCAGTACTTC. It specifies CASSLLYGTGLYEQYF. The rearrangement uses TRBV28 and TRBJ2-7, with 9 bases fitting TRBD1. This CDR3 region has 16 residues. Trimming removed 2 bases from V and 4 bases from J; junction bases left unmatched: 9. CDR1 and CDR2 from the germline V gene are MDHEN and SYDVKM.

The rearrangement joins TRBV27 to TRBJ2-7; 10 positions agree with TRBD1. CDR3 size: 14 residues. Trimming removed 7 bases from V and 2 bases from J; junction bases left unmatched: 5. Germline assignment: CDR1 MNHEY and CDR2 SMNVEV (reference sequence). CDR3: CASKSTGGTYEQYF. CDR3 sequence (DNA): TGTGCCAGCAAGTCGACAGGGGGCACCTACGAGCAGTACTTC.

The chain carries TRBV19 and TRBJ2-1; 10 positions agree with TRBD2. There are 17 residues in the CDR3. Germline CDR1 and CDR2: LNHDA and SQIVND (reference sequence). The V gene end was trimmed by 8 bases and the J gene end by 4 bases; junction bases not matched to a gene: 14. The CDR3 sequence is CASGPRTRTSGYNEQFF. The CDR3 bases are TGTGCCAGTGGTCCACGAACACGGACTAGCGGTTACAATGAGCAGTTCTTC.

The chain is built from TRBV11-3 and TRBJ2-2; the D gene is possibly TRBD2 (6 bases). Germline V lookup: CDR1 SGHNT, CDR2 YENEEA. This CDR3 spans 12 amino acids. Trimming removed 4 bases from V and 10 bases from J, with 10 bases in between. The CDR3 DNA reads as TGTGCCAGCAGCTCGCCGGGACTGGAGCTGTTTTTT. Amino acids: CASSSPGLELFF.

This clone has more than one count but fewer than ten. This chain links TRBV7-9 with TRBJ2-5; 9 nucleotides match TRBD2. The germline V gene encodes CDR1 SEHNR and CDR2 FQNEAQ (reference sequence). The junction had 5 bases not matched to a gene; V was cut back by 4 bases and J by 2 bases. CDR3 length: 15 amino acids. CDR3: CASSSIAGVQETQYF. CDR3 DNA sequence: TGTGCCAGCAGCTCCATAGCGGGAGTGCAAGAGACCCAGTACTTC.

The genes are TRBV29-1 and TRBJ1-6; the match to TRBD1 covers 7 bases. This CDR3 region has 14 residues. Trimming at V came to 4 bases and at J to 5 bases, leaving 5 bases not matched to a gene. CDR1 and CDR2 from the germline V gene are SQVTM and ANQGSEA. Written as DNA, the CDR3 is TGCAGCGTTGCCCTGACAGGGAATAATTCACCCCTCCACTTT. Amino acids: CSVALTGNNSPLHF. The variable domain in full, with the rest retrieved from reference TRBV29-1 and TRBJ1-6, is SAVISQKPSRDICQRGTSLTIQCQVDSQVTMMFWYRQQPGQSLTLIATANQGSEATYESGFVIDKFPISRPNLTFSTLTVSNMSPEDSSIYLCSVALTGNNSPLHFGNGTRLTVT.

This CDR3 is CSVGQEKLFF. CDR3 nucleotides: TGCAGCGTTGGACAGGAAAAACTGTTTTTT. The V call is TRBV29-1, the J call TRBJ1-4, with a tentative D call TRBD1 (5 bases). Germline-derived CDR1 and CDR2 are SQVTM and ANQGSEA. CDR3 length: 10 residues. The V end was cut by 4 bases, the J end by 8 bases, with 5 bases between.

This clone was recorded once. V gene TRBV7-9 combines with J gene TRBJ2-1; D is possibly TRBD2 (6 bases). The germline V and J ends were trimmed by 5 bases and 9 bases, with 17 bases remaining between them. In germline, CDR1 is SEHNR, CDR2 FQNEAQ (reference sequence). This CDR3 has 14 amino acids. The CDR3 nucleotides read TGTGCCAGCAGCGAAGCGGGTGGGGTGGCTGAGCAGTTCTTC. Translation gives CASSEAGGVAEQFF.

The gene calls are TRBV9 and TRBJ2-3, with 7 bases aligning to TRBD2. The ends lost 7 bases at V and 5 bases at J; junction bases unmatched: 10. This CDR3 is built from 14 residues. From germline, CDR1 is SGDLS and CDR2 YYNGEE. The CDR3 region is CASGPSTSRDTQYF. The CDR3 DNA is TGTGCCAGCGGCCCCTCGACTAGCCGAGATACGCAGTATTTT.

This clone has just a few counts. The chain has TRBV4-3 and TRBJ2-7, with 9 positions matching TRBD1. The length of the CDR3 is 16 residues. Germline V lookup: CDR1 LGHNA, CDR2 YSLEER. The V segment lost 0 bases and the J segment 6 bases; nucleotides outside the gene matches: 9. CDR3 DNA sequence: TGCGCCAGCAGCCAAGATCCCCCTACAGGGGGCGGCGAGCAGTACTTC. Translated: CASSQDPPTGGGEQYF.

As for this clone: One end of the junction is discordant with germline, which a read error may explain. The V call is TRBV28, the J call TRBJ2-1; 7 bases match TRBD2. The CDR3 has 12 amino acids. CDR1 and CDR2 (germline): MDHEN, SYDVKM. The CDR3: CASSGWGLPGIF. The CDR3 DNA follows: TGTGCCAGCAGCGGCTGGGGACTACCAGGGATCTTC. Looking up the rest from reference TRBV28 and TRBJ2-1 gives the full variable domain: DVKVTQSSRYLVKRTGEKVFLECVQDMDHENMFWYRQDPGLGLRLIYFSYDVKMKEKGDIPEGYSVSREKKERFSLILESASTNQTSMYLCASSGWGLPGIFGPGTRLTVL.

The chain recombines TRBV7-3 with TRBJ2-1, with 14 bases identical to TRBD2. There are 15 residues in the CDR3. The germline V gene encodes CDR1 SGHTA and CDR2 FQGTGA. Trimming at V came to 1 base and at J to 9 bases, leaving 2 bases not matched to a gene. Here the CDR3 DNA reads TGTGCCAGCAGCTTAAGACTAGCGGGAGGGTCTGAGCAGTTCTTC. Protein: CASSLRLAGGSEQFF.

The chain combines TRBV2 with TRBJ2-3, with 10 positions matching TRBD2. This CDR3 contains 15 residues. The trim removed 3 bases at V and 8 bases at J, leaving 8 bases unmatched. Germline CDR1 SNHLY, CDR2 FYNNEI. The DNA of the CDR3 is TGTGCCAGCAGTGATTTAGAGCGGGAGGGGCTTACGCAGTATTTT. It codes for CASSDLEREGLTQYF.

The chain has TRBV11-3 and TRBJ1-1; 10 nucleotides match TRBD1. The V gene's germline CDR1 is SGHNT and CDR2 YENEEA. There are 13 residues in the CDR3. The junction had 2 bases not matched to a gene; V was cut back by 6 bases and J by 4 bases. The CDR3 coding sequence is TGTGCCAGCAGGAGGACAGGGGGCACTGAAGCTTTCTTT. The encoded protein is CASRRTGGTEAFF.